Following are 20 T cell receptor beta chains from one sample sequenced in a study of T cells in Graves' hyperthyroidism and ophthalmopathy. The source material, RNA transcripts, was used to amplify TCR beta CDR3 regions. HTBI primers were the set used in a first-round RT-PCR of the TCR CDR3. TCRdb itself ran the multiplex PCR reads through MiXCR, one entry per CDR3 protein. This sample has roughly 560,000 distinct CDR3 sequences; roughly 14% occur once, and the top ten carry 4.3%. Source material: blood. These receptor sequences come from a woman between 35 and 50 years old with Graves' ophthalmopathy.

The chain carries TRBV20-1 and TRBJ1-5; D might be TRBD1 (6 bases). Deletions cut 0 bases from V and 7 bases from J, with 10 bases between. This CDR3 has 13 amino acids. CDR1 DFQATT and CDR2 SNEGSKA come from the germline V gene (reference sequence). The CDR3 nucleotides are TGCAGTGCTAGAGATCTCCAGGGGCAGCCCCAGCATTTT. Its protein product is CSARDLQGQPQHF.

The sample holds many counts of this clonotype. This chain links TRBV25-1 with TRBJ2-2; D ambiguous. The V and J ends lost 6 bases and 3 bases respectively, with 11 bases between them. Germline CDR1 reads MGHDK; CDR2 reads SYGVNS. The CDR3 covers 14 residues. This CDR3 reads CASSPTADTGELFF. The CDR3 DNA follows: TGTGCCAGCAGCCCAACCGCGGACACCGGGGAGCTGTTTTTT. Drawing the rest from reference TRBV25-1 and TRBJ2-2, the complete variable domain is EADIYQTPRYLVIGTGKKITLECSQTMGHDKMYWYQQDPGMELHLIHYSYGVNSTEKGDLSSESTVSRIRTEHFPLTLESARPSHTSQYLCASSPTADTGELFFGEGSRLTVL.

The chain recombines TRBV6-2 or TRBV6-3 with TRBJ2-7, with D unclear. V was cut by 10 bases and J by 3 bases, with 16 bases left in between. Per germline, CDR1 MNHEY and CDR2 SVGEGT. The CDR3 length is 13 residues. CDR3 in amino acids: CATGRTNLYEQYF. CDR3 DNA sequence: TGTGCCACCGGACGGACCAATCTCTACGAGCAGTACTTC.

This clonotype was counted many times. CDR3 loop: CASSFQVQETQYF. CDR3 coding DNA: TGTGCCAGCAGTTTCCAAGTTCAAGAGACCCAGTACTTC. The gene calls are TRBV12-3 or TRBV12-4 and TRBJ2-5; D gene ambiguous. The CDR3 runs 13 residues. With 3 bases removed from V and 2 bases from J, the gap between germline ends came to 7 bases.

In its sample, this clonotype was seen a few times. This rearrangement joins TRBV18 to TRBJ2-7; 9 bases agree with TRBD1. Germline V lookup: CDR1 KGHSH, CDR2 LQKENI. The CDR3 consists of 15 residues. Trimming at V came to 0 bases and at J to 7 bases, leaving 7 bases not matched to a gene. This CDR3 is CASSPPRTGAWEQYF. CDR3 in DNA: TGTGCCAGCTCACCACCGAGGACAGGGGCCTGGGAGCAGTACTTC.

This clonotype appeared many times. V gene TRBV28 combines with J gene TRBJ2-7; weak D call: TRBD2 (5 bases). Germline CDR1 MDHEN, CDR2 SYDVKM. CDR3 length equals 14 residues. With 1 base removed from V and 3 bases from J, the gap between germline ends came to 10 bases. The CDR3 reads CASSLFPGLYEQYF. For the CDR3, the DNA is TGTGCCAGCAGTTTATTTCCCGGACTCTACGAGCAGTACTTC.

The chain has TRBV18 and TRBJ1-6; 9 bases map to TRBD1. The germline gives CDR1 KGHSH, CDR2 LQKENI. The CDR3 covers 16 residues. V lost 0 bases to trimming and J lost 9 bases; unmatched junction nucleotides: 6. The CDR3, as DNA: TGTGCCAGCTCACCACCGGGGACAGGGTCAGGTTCACCCCTCCACTTT. Translation gives CASSPPGTGSGSPLHF. Full variable domain (remainder filled in from reference TRBV18 and TRBJ1-6): NAGVMQNPRHLVRRRGQEARLRCSPMKGHSHVYWYRQLPEEGLKFMVYLQKENIIDESGMPKERFSAEFPKEGPSILRIQQVVRGDSAAYFCASSPPGTGSGSPLHFGNGTRLTVT.

At least ten counts were recorded for this clonotype. This chain uses TRBV6-1 with TRBJ2-7; D might be TRBD2 (5 bases). V was trimmed by 3 bases and J by 3 bases, leaving 15 bases between them. The CDR3 length is 15 residues. Germline CDR1 reads MNHNS; CDR2 reads SASEGT. CDR3 protein: CASSDSGLADYEQYF. The CDR3 DNA follows: TGTGCCAGCAGTGATTCCGGCCTAGCAGACTACGAGCAGTACTTC.

This clonotype was picked up many times. The chain recombines TRBV6-2 or TRBV6-3 with TRBJ2-5; 7 nucleotides agree with TRBD2. Per the germline V gene, CDR1 is MNHEY and CDR2 is SVGEGT. The J segment lost 2 bases and the V segment lost 7 bases, leaving 13 bases of the junction unmatched. This CDR3 contains 16 residues. Here the CDR3 DNA reads TGTGCCAGCACCAAGGCGGGACTACCCTCACAAGAGACCCAGTACTTC. This sequence encodes CASTKAGLPSQETQYF.

V and J are TRBV30 and TRBJ2-7; possibly TRBD1 for D (5 bases). Germline V gives CDR1 GTSNPN, CDR2 SVGIG (reference sequence). V was clipped by 1 base and J by 2 bases, with 21 bases between them. The CDR3 totals 17 residues. The CDR3: CAWSGASMGRAPYEQYF. The DNA for the CDR3 is TGTGCCTGGAGTGGGGCTTCAATGGGCAGGGCACCCTACGAGCAGTACTTC.

This chain links TRBV4-2 with TRBJ2-7; D possibly corresponds to TRBD2 (6 bases). V lost 0 bases and J lost 12, with 21 bases in between. From germline, CDR1 is LGHNA and CDR2 YNFKEQ. This CDR3 contains 15 residues. Here the CDR3 reads CASSQELAGPQLGYF. The CDR3, as DNA: TGTGCCAGCAGCCAAGAATTGGCGGGACCCCAGCTTGGGTACTTC.

This clonotype was seen at least ten times. V gene TRBV13 combines with J gene TRBJ2-5; 7 bases are shared with TRBD1. In germline, CDR1 is PRHDT, CDR2 FYEKMQ (reference sequence). The CDR3 spans 12 residues. The junction had 3 bases not matched to a gene; V was cut back by 5 bases and J by 6 bases. Here the CDR3 DNA reads TGTGCCAGCAGCCGGGACAGCCAGACCCAGTACTTC. Its translation is CASSRDSQTQYF.

This clonotype was counted ten times or more. The V call is TRBV20-1, the J call TRBJ1-2; a weak D match, TRBD1 (5 bases). Germline V gene sequence: CDR1 DFQATT, CDR2 SNEGSKA (reference sequence). Trimming removed 3 bases at V and 4 bases at J, with 12 bases between. The CDR3 sequence is 13 residues long. The chain's CDR3 is CSASDQGFYGYTF. The CDR3 region has the DNA TGCAGTGCTAGTGACCAGGGTTTCTATGGCTACACCTTC.

V and J are TRBV30 and TRBJ1-2; D gene unclear. The CDR3 runs 12 residues. Germline V gene lookup returns CDR1 GTSNPN and CDR2 SVGIG (reference sequence). V was trimmed by 2 bases and J by 4 bases, leaving 8 bases between them. In DNA form, the CDR3 reads TGTGCCTGGAGTTCAGCTATCTATGGCTACACCTTC. The encoded protein is CAWSSAIYGYTF. Looking up the rest from reference TRBV30 and TRBJ1-2 gives the full variable domain: SQTIHQWPATLVQPVGSPLSLECTVEGTSNPNLYWYRQAAGRGLQLLFYSVGIGQISSEVPQNLSASRPQDRQFILSSKKLLLSDSGFYLCAWSSAIYGYTFGSGTRLTVV.

The chain has TRBV20-1 and TRBJ2-2; D gene uncertain. Trimming cost V 6 bases and J 0 bases, with 17 bases left between them. The CDR3 extends over 16 amino acids. Per germline, CDR1 DFQATT and CDR2 SNEGSKA (reference sequence). The CDR3 nucleotides are TGCAGTGCCAGCCCCGCGAGGCAAACGAACACCGGGGAGCTGTTTTTT. Translating it yields CSASPARQTNTGELFF.

The V call is TRBV15, the J call TRBJ2-5; 8 bases are shared with TRBD2. The ends lost 2 bases at V and 2 bases at J; junction bases unmatched: 4. This CDR3 comprises 15 residues. Germline values: CDR1 LNHNV, CDR2 YYDKDF (reference sequence). CDR3 sequence: CATSRPSSGQETQYF. The CDR3 region has the DNA TGTGCCACCAGCAGACCGTCTAGCGGGCAAGAGACCCAGTACTTC.

The gene calls are TRBV10-1 and TRBJ2-7, with D tentatively TRBD2 (8 bases). This CDR3 contains 15 residues. V dropped 7 bases and J dropped 8 bases, with 24 bases sitting between them. Germline lookup yields CDR1 WNHNN and CDR2 SYGVQD (reference sequence). CDR3 residues: CASTDGPGQRGKQYF. As DNA, the CDR3 is TGCGCCAGCACCGATGGGCCGGGACAGCGGGGGAAGCAGTACTTC.

This clonotype was detected ten times or more. CDR3 bases: TGTGCCAGCAGTTTTGCCGGGACTAGCGGATACGAGCAGTACTTC. Translated, it gives CASSFAGTSGYEQYF. The chain has TRBV28 and TRBJ2-7; 11 nucleotides match TRBD2. Looked up from germline, CDR1 is MDHEN and CDR2 is SYDVKM. CDR3 length: 15 residues. V shed 3 bases and J 4 bases; nucleotides not matched to a gene: 5.

J is TRBJ2-7 and V is TRBV6-1; 9 nucleotides match TRBD1. The V gene end was trimmed by 8 bases and the J gene end by 4 bases; junction bases not matched to a gene: 9. The germline V gene encodes CDR1 MNHNS and CDR2 SASEGT. There are 14 residues in the CDR3. The CDR3 nucleotides are TGTGCCAGCGACTCCGGACAGGGGTTTTACGAGCAGTACTTC. This encodes CASDSGQGFYEQYF.

This clonotype was picked up many times. The J gene is TRBJ2-5, the V gene TRBV20-1; no firm D call. CDR1 is DFQATT, CDR2 SNEGSKA, per germline (reference sequence). V lost 5 bases and J lost 1, with 14 bases in between. The CDR3 contains 14 residues. CDR3 residues: CSAQDGSRQETQYF. As DNA, the CDR3 is TGCAGTGCTCAAGACGGATCGCGCCAAGAGACCCAGTACTTC.